This T cell receptor beta chain was found in a study of blood T cell repertoires in COVID-19. Patients at the Seattle site were enrolled during active infection and followed longitudinally. Germline CDR1 reads SGDLS; CDR2 reads YYNGEE. The CDR3 covers 15 residues. Between the trimmed V and J ends, which lost 0 bases and 4 bases, there was a span of 10 bases. The authors' processing: Reference gene primer amplification yielded estimated nucleated cell counts. The assay was immunoSEQ multiplex PCR, and TCRdb's table has in-frame clones only and misses some. V and J calls and clone size are those listed in that table; D and trimming were worked out from the DNA. Among about 300,000 clones, 70% to 85% were seen once, and the ten largest hold roughly 1.5%.

The J gene is TRBJ1-4, the V gene TRBV9, with D perhaps TRBD1 (5 bases). Sequenced input: peripheral blood. This receptor was obtained from a human donor with COVID-19, enrolled during active disease. The donor label of this sample is uncertain. DNA of the CDR3: TGTGCCAGCAGCGTAGGTGTGACAGATAATGAAAAACTGTTTTTT. Translation: CASSVGVTDNEKLFF.